The source of this TCR beta chain is a study of T cells in Graves' hyperthyroidism and ophthalmopathy. Of note for this clonotype: Its matching antigen is unknown.

General study findings and limits: Among thyroid clonotypes expanded above 0.001, most also appeared in blood. The model anticipated ophthalmopathy a median around six months pre-onset.

Fresh peripheral blood, about 9.6 ml, yielded the PBMCs. Authors of the study amplified TCR beta CDR3 regions from RNA transcripts. First-round RT-PCR targeting the TCR CDR3 was performed with the HTBI primer set. TCRdb fed the multiplex PCR reads into MiXCR, producing one record per CDR3 protein. In the table there are about 250,000 distinct CDR3 sequences, over 20% of which are singletons. The germline gives CDR1 LGHNT, CDR2 FRNRAP. This CDR3 region has 12 residues. Deletions cut 5 bases from V and 8 bases from J, with 10 bases between. This clonotype originated in a man under 40 with Graves' ophthalmopathy. Sequenced: blood. The chain uses TRBV12-5 and TRBJ2-1; D unresolved. The CDR3 here is CASGPPRDEQFF. The CDR3, as DNA: TGTGCTAGTGGTCCCCCCCGCGATGAGCAGTTCTTC.